This T cell receptor (beta chain) originates from a study of post-analysis software for immune sequencing data. Study-level points and caveats: Batch-mates among the samples co-clustered strongly by F measure. There was significantly lower normalized Chao1 diversity in multiple sclerosis patients than in controls. Higher frequency in patients than in controls was seen for five TRBV segments, with TRBV5-6, TRBV5-1 and TRBV20-1 among them.

The CDR3 runs 15 residues. Germline V gene lookup returns CDR1 KGHSH and CDR2 LQKENI. Trimming pared 4 bases from V and 3 bases from J, leaving 13 bases between. There are many counts of this clonotype. Its antigen is still unknown. The authors incorporated unique molecular identifiers into the TCR beta cDNA libraries. Yield was 500,000 or so cDNA molecules from approximately 0.91 to 9.4 million T cells. From the PCR reads, TCRdb called clonotypes with MiXCR, one entry per CDR3 protein. The sample includes some 260,000 distinct CDR3 sequences, 36% of them seen just once. The gene calls are TRBV18 and TRBJ2-1; perhaps TRBD1 as D (6 bases). The clonotype comes from a girl aged 5-17 years with multiple sclerosis. The sequencing sample was made of blood. DNA for the CDR3: TGTGCCAGCTCACTAAGTGGGGGCAACTACAATGAGCAGTTCTTC. Translated, it gives CASSLSGGNYNEQFF.